This T cell receptor beta chain was identified during a study of blood T cell repertoires in COVID-19. This clone was observed a few times. The CDR3 contains 14 residues. CDR1 SGHNT and CDR2 YYREEE come from the germline V gene (reference sequence). V lost 0 bases to trimming and J lost 2 bases, with 9 bases between them. In the authors' workflow: Estimates of nucleated cell counts were drawn from the amplification of reference gene primers. TCRdb keeps only in-frame clones here, not all; method: immunoSEQ multiplex PCR. That table supplies the V and J calls and clone size; D and trimming were determined from the DNA. The sample has approximately 200,000 clones, roughly 92% seen once; the top ten hold 0.76%. Those enrolled in Seattle joined during active infection and were followed longitudinally afterward.

This clonotype was obtained from a man younger than 40 with COVID-19, enrolled during active disease. The sample comprised peripheral blood. The chain is built from TRBV5-4 and TRBJ2-7; weak D call: TRBD1 (5 bases). CDR3 DNA: TGTGCCAGCAGCTTGGGAGGACAAACCTACGAGCAGTACTTC. The encoded protein is CASSLGGQTYEQYF.